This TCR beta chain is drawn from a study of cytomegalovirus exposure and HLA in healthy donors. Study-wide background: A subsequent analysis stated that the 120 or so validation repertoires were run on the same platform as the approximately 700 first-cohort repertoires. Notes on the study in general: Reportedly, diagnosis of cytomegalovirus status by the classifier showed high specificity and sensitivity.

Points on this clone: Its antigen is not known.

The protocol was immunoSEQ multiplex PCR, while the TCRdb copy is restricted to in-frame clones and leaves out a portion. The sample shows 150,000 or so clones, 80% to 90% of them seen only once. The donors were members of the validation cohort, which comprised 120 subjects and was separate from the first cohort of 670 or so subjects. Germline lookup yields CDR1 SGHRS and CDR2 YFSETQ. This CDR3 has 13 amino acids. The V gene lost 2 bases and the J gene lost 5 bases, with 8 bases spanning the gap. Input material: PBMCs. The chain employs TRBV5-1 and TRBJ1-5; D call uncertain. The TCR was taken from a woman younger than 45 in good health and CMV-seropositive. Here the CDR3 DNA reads TGCGCCAGCAGCTTTGGTTCGGATCAGCCCCAGCATTTT. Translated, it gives CASSFGSDQPQHF.